This section outlines one TCR beta chain sequence together with its context. The sample is drawn from a study of blood T cell repertoires in COVID-19. Study context: Acute and convalescent COVID-19 specimens originated in the United States, Italy and Spain.

CDR3 length: 16 amino acids. Trimming removed 1 base from V and 7 bases from J; junction bases left unmatched: 5. Germline V gene sequence: CDR1 SEHNR, CDR2 FQNEAQ (reference sequence). Original processing notes: How many nucleated cells were present was estimated from reference gene primer amplification. The assay was immunoSEQ multiplex PCR, and TCRdb's table has in-frame clones only and misses some. V and J calls and clone size are given by that table; D and trimming were obtained from the DNA. The repertoire includes about 57,000 clones, around 79% of them detected once, and 30% to 40% sits in the top ten.

J is TRBJ2-3 and V is TRBV7-9, with 13 positions matching TRBD2. The sequenced material came from peripheral blood. The TCR was taken from a human donor in a cohort sampled during active COVID-19. The CDR3 DNA sequence: TGTGCCAGCAGCTTAGGGCGGACTAGCGGGAGTAATACGCAGTATTTT. It specifies CASSLGRTSGSNTQYF.